This T cell receptor (beta chain) was recorded in a study of CD8 T cells in ankylosing spondylitis. Study-level findings and limits: It appeared that ankylosing spondylitis blood was characterized by a TCR beta motif of roughly 8 highly homologous variants. As reported, disease-linked clones showed significant enrichment in matched ankylosing spondylitis synovial fluid. Some motif variants had been reported before (in reactive arthritis synovial fluid and blood).

This clonotype was seen repeatedly, ten times or more. Antigen: not known. This CDR3 comprises 14 residues. J was trimmed by 3 bases and V by 4 bases; bases with no gene match: 4. Per the germline V gene, CDR1 is SGHDT and CDR2 is YYEEEE. Researchers built TCR beta libraries using quantitative 5'-RACE with molecular barcodes. A single record per CDR3 protein comes from TCRdb applying MiXCR to the 5' RACE reads. Here the sample spans about 460,000 distinct CDR3 sequences, about 5.4% being singletons. The source of this sequence is a male donor with ankylosing spondylitis. V is TRBV5-6 and J is TRBJ2-7, with 10 nucleotides matching TRBD1. Sequencing was performed on blood, either unsorted or a sorted T cell fraction (not recorded which). CDR3 sequence reads: CASSGRDRGYEQYF. In nucleotides, the CDR3 is TGTGCCAGCAGCGGCCGGGACAGGGGCTACGAGCAGTACTTC.